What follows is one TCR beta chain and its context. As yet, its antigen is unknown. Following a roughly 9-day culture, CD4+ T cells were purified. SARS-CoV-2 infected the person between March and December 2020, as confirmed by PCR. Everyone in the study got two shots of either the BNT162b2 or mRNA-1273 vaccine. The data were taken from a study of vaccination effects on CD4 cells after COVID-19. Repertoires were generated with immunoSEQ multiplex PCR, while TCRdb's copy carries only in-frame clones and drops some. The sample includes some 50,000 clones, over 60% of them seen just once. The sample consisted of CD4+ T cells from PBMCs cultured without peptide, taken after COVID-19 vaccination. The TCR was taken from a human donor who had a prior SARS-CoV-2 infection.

In DNA form, the CDR3 reads TGCGCCAGCAGCTCAACTAGCGGCGGCTCCTACGAGCAGTACTTC. Translated, it gives CASSSTSGGSYEQYF. V gene TRBV5-1 combines with J gene TRBJ2-7; the match to TRBD2 covers 8 bases. CDR1 is SGHRS and CDR2 is YFSETQ in the germline V gene. CDR3 length: 15 amino acids. The J segment lost 0 bases and the V segment lost 3 bases, leaving 5 bases of the junction unmatched.